This note documents a single T cell receptor beta chain sequence. The antigen remains unidentified. TCRdb passed the PCR reads through MiXCR, listing each CDR3 protein once. The sample lists under 800,000 distinct CDR3 sequences; 25% were seen once. Naive CD8 libraries were made from 20,000 to 1,000,000 sorted cells, and they used 10%, 30% or 50% RNA. These data belong to a study of molecular identifiers for immune sequencing clone quantification. Study-wide results and caveats: In CMV-specific effectors, clones above 20 copies held over 99% of molecules; naive, under 1%. Amid 940,000 or so naive cells, spiked Jurkat TCR RNA from one cell was reportedly still detectable. Highly expanded clones may be undercounted when identical TCR molecules share barcodes.

This CDR3 region has 14 residues. Germline V gene lookup returns CDR1 SGHAT and CDR2 FQNNGV. Losses at the gene ends were 5 bases for V and 6 bases for J; bases not matched to a gene: 8. The source material was naive CD8+ T cells from blood, with Jurkat cell RNA spiked in. Specified subset: FACS-sorted CD8+CD4-CCR7+CD45RA+ naive T cells. The chain employs TRBV11-2 and TRBJ2-7, with 9 positions matching TRBD1. This clonotype was obtained from a human donor in good health. Some libraries in this study had Jurkat cell RNA spiked in. In DNA form, the CDR3 reads TGTGCCAGCAGCGTGGGGACAGGGTTGATCGAGCAGTACTTC. Protein sequence: CASSVGTGLIEQYF.